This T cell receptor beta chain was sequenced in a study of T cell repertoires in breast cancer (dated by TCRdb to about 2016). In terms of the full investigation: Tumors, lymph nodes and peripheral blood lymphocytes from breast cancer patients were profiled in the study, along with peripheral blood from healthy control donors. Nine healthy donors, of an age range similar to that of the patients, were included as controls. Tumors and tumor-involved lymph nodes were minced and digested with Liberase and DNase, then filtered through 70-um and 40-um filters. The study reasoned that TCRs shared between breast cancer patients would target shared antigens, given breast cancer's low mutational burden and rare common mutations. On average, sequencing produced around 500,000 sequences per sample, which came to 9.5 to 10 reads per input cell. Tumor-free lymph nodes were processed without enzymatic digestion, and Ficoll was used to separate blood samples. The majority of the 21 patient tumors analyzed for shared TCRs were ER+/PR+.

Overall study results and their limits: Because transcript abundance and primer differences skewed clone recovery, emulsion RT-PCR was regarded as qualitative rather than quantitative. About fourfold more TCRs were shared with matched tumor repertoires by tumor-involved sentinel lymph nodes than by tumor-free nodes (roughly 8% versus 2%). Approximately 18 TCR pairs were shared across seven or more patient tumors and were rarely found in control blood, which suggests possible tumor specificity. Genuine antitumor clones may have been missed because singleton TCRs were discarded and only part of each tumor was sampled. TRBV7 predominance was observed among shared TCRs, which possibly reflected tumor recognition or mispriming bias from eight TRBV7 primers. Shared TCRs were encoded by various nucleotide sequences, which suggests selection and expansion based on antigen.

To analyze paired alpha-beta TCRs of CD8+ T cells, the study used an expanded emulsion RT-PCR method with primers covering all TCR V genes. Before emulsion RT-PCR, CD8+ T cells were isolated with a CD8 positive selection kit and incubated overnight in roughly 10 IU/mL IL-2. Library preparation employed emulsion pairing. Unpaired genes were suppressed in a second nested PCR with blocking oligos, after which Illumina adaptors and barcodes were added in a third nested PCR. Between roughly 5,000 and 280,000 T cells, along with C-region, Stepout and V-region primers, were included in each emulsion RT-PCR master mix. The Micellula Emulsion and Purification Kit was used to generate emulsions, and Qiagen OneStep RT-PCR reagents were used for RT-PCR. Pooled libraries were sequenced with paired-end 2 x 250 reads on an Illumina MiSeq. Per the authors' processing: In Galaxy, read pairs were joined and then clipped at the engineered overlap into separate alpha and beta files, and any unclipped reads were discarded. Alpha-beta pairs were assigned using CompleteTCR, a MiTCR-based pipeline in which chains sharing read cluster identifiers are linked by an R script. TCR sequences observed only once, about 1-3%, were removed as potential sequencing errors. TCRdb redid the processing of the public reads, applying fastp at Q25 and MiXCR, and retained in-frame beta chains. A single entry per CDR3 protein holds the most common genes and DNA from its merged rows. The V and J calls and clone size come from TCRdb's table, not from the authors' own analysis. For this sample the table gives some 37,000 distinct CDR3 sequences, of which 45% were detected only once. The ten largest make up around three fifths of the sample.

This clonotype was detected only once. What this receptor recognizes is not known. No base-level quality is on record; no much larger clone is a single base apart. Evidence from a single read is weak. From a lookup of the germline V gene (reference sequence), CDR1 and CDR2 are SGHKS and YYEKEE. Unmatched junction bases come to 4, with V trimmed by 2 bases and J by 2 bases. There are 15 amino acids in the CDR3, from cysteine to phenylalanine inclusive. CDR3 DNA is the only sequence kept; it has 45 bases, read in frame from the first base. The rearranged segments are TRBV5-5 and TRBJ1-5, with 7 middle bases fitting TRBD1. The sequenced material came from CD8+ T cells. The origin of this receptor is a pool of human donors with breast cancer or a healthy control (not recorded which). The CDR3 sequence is CASSFQGGGNQPQHF. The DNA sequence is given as TGTGCCAGCAGCTTTCAGGGGGGTGGCAATCAGCCCCAGCATTTT.